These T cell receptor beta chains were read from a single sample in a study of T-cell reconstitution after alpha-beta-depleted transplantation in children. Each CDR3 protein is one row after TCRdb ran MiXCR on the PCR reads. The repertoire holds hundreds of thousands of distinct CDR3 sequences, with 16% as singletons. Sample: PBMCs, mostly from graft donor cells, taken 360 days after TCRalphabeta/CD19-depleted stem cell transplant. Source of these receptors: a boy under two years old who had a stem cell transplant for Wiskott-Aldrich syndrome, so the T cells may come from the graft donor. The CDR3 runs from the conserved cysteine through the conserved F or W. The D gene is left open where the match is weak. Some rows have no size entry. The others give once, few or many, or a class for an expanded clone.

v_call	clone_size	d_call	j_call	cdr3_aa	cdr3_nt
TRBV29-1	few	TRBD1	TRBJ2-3	CSVDRQGGDTQYF	TGCAGCGTTGATCGACAGGGCGGAGATACGCAGTATTTT
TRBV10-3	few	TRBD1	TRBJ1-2	CAIGQGRNYGYTF	TGTGCCATCGGACAGGGCCGGAACTATGGCTACACCTTC
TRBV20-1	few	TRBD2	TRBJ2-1	CSARSGGPDNEQFF	TGCAGTGCTAGGTCGGGAGGGCCTGATAATGAGCAGTTCTTC
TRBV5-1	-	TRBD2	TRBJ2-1	CASSLLAGGSVFYNEQFF	TGCGCCAGCAGCCTCCTAGCGGGAGGCTCGGTTTTTTACAATGAGCAGTTCTTC
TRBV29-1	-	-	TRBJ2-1	CSVVGGSENYNEQFF	TGCAGCGTTGTTGGGGGCTCGGAAAACTACAATGAGCAGTTCTTC
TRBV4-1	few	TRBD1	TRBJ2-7	CASSQGIDREAEQYF	TGCGCCAGCAGCCAAGGGATCGACAGGGAAGCGGAGCAGTACTTC
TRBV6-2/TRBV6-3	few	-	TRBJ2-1	CASSYSSPGAYNEQFF	TGTGCCAGCAGTTACTCGAGTCCCGGGGCCTACAATGAGCAGTTCTTC
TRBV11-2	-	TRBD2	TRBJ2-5	CASRRTSVIQETQYF	TGTGCCAGCAGACGAACTAGCGTCATCCAAGAGACCCAGTACTTC
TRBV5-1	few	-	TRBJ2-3	CASSLDVDTQYF	TGCGCCAGCAGCTTGGACGTGGATACGCAGTATTTT
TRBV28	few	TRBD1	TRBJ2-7	CASSDRVNYEQYF	TGTGCCAGCAGCGACAGGGTAAACTACGAGCAGTACTTC
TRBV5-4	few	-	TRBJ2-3	CATISGYTQYF	TGTGCCACCATCAGCGGGTATACGCAGTATTTT
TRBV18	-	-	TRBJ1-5	CASSHGGTHQPQHF	TGTGCCAGCTCGCACGGAGGGACCCATCAGCCCCAGCATTTT
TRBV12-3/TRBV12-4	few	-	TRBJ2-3	CASSLGTGPGDTQYF	TGTGCCAGCAGTTTAGGGACGGGACCTGGAGATACGCAGTATTTT
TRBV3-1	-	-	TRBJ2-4	CASSQAGRVGPYF	TGTGCCAGCAGCCAAGCTGGCAGGGTGGGGCCGTACTTC
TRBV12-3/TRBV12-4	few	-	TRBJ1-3	CASRGPGGTSGNTIYF	TGTGCCAGCAGGGGTCCGGGAGGGACCTCTGGAAACACCATATATTTT
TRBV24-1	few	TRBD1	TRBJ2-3	CATSDRQGQTDTQYF	TGTGCCACCAGTGACCGACAGGGACAGACAGATACGCAGTATTTT
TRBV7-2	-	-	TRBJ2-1	CACAGIAHDNEQFF	TGTGCCTGTGCCGGGATAGCGCACGACAATGAGCAGTTCTTC
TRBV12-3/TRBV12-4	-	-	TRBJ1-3	CASKRAGNTIYF	TGTGCCAGCAAACGGGCTGGAAACACCATATATTTT
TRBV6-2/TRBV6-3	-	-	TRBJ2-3	CASMASATDTQYF	TGTGCCAGCATGGCTAGCGCCACAGATACGCAGTATTTT
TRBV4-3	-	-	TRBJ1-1	CASSQATVNTEAFF	TGCGCCAGCAGCCAAGCCACGGTGAACACTGAAGCTTTCTTT
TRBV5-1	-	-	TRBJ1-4	CASSSGGVNEKLFF	TGCGCCAGCAGCTCGGGTGGGGTTAATGAAAAACTGTTTTTT
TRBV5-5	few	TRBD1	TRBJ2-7	CASSPVDRVYEQYF	TGTGCCAGCAGCCCCGTAGACAGGGTCTACGAGCAGTACTTC
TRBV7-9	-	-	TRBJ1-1	CASSLPEGGGTEAFF	TGTGCCAGCAGCCTCCCCGAGGGGGGCGGCACTGAAGCTTTCTTT
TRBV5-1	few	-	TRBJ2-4	CASSFGDAKNIQYF	TGCGCCAGCAGCTTCGGGGATGCCAAAAACATTCAGTACTTC
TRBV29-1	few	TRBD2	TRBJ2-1	CSGGLAGVYNEQFF	TGCAGCGGTGGACTAGCGGGAGTTTACAATGAGCAGTTCTTC
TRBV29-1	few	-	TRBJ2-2	CSVEWEKTGELFF	TGCAGCGTTGAGTGGGAGAAAACCGGGGAGCTGTTTTTT
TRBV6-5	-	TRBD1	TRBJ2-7	CASSYGTAHYEQYF	TGTGCCAGCAGCTACGGGACAGCCCACTACGAGCAGTACTTC
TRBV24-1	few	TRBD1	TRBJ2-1	CATSGASGTGTYNEQFF	TGTGCCACCAGTGGCGCCTCCGGGACAGGGACCTACAATGAGCAGTTCTTC
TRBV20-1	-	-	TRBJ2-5	CSARVWGGETQYF	TGCAGTGCTAGAGTCTGGGGTGGGGAGACCCAGTACTTC
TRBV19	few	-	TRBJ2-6	CASSIGGRTSGANVLTF	TGTGCCAGTAGTATCGGGGGACGGACCTCTGGGGCCAACGTCCTGACTTTC
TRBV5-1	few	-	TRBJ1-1	CASSSTSGGYAEAFF	TGCGCCAGCAGCTCTACAAGTGGCGGCTACGCTGAAGCTTTCTTT
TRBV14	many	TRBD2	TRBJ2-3	CASSPLRLAGTQYF	TGTGCCAGCAGCCCCCTTCGACTAGCGGGGACGCAGTATTTT
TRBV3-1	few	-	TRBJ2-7	CASSQQGGLSYEQYF	TGTGCCAGCAGCCAACAGGGTGGACTCTCCTACGAGCAGTACTTC